Presented here are 25 T cell receptor beta chains from one specimen sequenced in a study of blood T cell repertoires in COVID-19. Generated by immunoSEQ multiplex PCR, the TCRdb table keeps only in-frame clones and is missing some. This table holds some 200,000 clones, about 90% found once. Specimen: PBMCs or T cells enriched from blood (not recorded which). The receptors originated from a woman aged 25 to 45 who had recovered from COVID-19.

This chain uses TRBV7-2 with TRBJ1-1; the match to TRBD1 covers 7 bases. V shed 4 bases and J 11 bases; nucleotides not matched to a gene: 7. The CDR3 spans 12 residues. Germline CDR1 reads SGHTA; CDR2 reads FQGNSA. The CDR3 loop reads CASSSTGARAFF. Here the CDR3 DNA reads TGTGCCAGCAGCTCCACAGGGGCGAGGGCTTTCTTT.

This chain connects TRBV6-4 to TRBJ2-7; D is perhaps TRBD2 (7 bases). Trimming shortened V by 8 bases and J by 2 bases, and 19 bases separated the two germline ends. CDR3 length: 15 amino acids. CDR1 and CDR2 from the germline V gene are MRHNA and SNTAGT. This CDR3 is CASGGARSHPYEQYF. In nucleotides, the CDR3 is TGTGCCAGCGGGGGGGCCCGGTCCCACCCCTACGAGCAGTACTTC.

The chain combines TRBV11-2 with TRBJ2-1; D gene uncertain. Trimming removed 3 bases from V and 2 bases from J, with 14 bases in between. The CDR3 sequence is 16 residues long. Germline V lookup: CDR1 SGHAT, CDR2 FQNNGV. The CDR3 here is CASSFGGTVAYNEQFF. CDR3 coding DNA: TGTGCCAGCAGCTTCGGCGGAACCGTAGCCTACAATGAGCAGTTCTTC. The variable domain in full, with the rest retrieved from reference TRBV11-2 and TRBJ2-1, is EAGVAQSPRYKIIEKRQSVAFWCNPISGHATLYWYQQILGQGPKLLIQFQNNGVVDDSQLPKDRFSAERLKGVDSTLKIQPAKLEDSAVYLCASSFGGTVAYNEQFFGPGTRLTVL.

V and J are TRBV10-3 and TRBJ1-1; D perhaps matches TRBD1 (5 bases). Looked up from germline, CDR1 is ENHRY and CDR2 is SYGVKD. This CDR3 has 15 residues. Deletions cut 5 bases from V and 4 bases from J, with 17 bases between. DNA of the CDR3: TGTGCCATCAGTCTGCTTGGGGGGGATGGCACTGAAGCTTTCTTT. Translation gives CAISLLGGDGTEAFF.

V usage is TRBV3-1 (or the pseudogene TRBV3-2) and J usage is TRBJ1-6, with D tentatively TRBD1 (6 bases). V lost 4 bases and J lost 7, with 11 bases in between. This CDR3 comprises 14 residues. Germline CDR1 LGHDT, CDR2 YNNKEL (reference sequence). This CDR3 is CASSPGGGNSPLHF. CDR3 coding DNA: TGTGCCAGCAGCCCAGGTGGGGGCAATTCACCCCTCCACTTT.

The V call is TRBV9, the J call TRBJ1-3; a possible D gene is TRBD1 (5 bases). The germline gives CDR1 SGDLS, CDR2 YYNGEE. Trimming removed 0 bases from V and 0 bases from J, with 16 bases in between. The CDR3 extends over 18 amino acids. Here the CDR3 DNA reads TGTGCCAGCAGCGTAGCTCCCGGCGGGACGAGCTCTGGAAACACCATATATTTT. This sequence encodes CASSVAPGGTSSGNTIYF.

This clone was found many times. The rearrangement joins TRBV3-1 (or the pseudogene TRBV3-2) to TRBJ2-3, with 9 nucleotides matching TRBD2. The V gene end was trimmed by 5 bases and the J gene end by 0 bases; junction bases not matched to a gene: 6. Germline assignment: CDR1 LGHDT and CDR2 YNNKEL (reference sequence). The CDR3 extends over 16 amino acids. The CDR3 sequence: CASSIWTSASTDTQYF. CDR3 bases: TGTGCCAGCAGCATATGGACTAGCGCTAGCACAGATACGCAGTATTTT.

The rearrangement links TRBV4-1 to TRBJ2-7, with 8 bases lining up with TRBD1. The germline V gene has CDR1 MGHRA and CDR2 YSYEKL. The CDR3 totals 18 residues. Trimming at V came to 2 bases and at J to 1 base, leaving 13 bases not matched to a gene. The CDR3: CASSQTLGQGDRSYEQYF. The CDR3 DNA reads TGCGCCAGCAGCCAAACCCTTGGACAGGGAGATCGATCCTACGAGCAGTACTTC.

This chain joins TRBV7-8 and TRBJ2-7, with D uncertain. CDR3 length equals 15 residues. Germline V gene sequence: CDR1 SGHVS, CDR2 FQNEAQ. V lost 0 bases and J lost 6, with 15 bases in between. This chain's CDR3 is CASSLALDFGLEQYF. CDR3 DNA sequence: TGTGCCAGCAGCTTAGCACTCGACTTCGGTCTCGAGCAGTACTTC.

V is TRBV9 and J is TRBJ2-3; 10 positions agree with TRBD2. CDR1 is SGDLS, CDR2 YYNGEE, per germline. The CDR3 runs 18 residues. J gave up 4 bases and V 0 bases, and 11 bases lay outside the gene matches. The CDR3 reads CASSVATSSGGSADTQYF. In nucleotides, the CDR3 is TGTGCCAGCAGCGTAGCTACTTCTAGCGGGGGTTCCGCAGATACGCAGTATTTT.

The J gene is TRBJ2-5, the V gene TRBV11-3; 7 nucleotides agree with TRBD2. Looked up from germline, CDR1 is SGHNT and CDR2 is YENEEA. Germline trimming cut 0 bases from V and 2 bases from J; bases unmatched to any gene: 18. CDR3 length: 20 amino acids. CDR3 sequence: CASSLEPAGLRAGLQETQYF. Here the CDR3 DNA reads TGTGCCAGCAGCTTAGAACCGGCCGGATTGAGAGCGGGACTACAAGAGACCCAGTACTTC.

The chain joins TRBV7-9 to TRBJ1-1; weak D call: TRBD1 (5 bases). The CDR3 length is 14 residues. Germline CDR1 reads SEHNR; CDR2 reads FQNEAQ (reference sequence). V was pared by 3 bases and J by 0 bases, with 8 bases between. This CDR3 is CASSFRQLNTEAFF. The DNA for the CDR3 is TGTGCCAGCAGCTTCCGACAGTTGAACACTGAAGCTTTCTTT.

The chain carries TRBV6-2 or TRBV6-3 and TRBJ2-2; D is perhaps TRBD1 (6 bases). Germline assignment: CDR1 MNHEY and CDR2 SVGEGT. The CDR3 consists of 14 residues. Between the trimmed V and J ends, which lost 4 bases and 0 bases, there was a span of 6 bases. CDR3 protein: CASSWDTNTGELFF. The CDR3 region has the DNA TGTGCCAGCAGTTGGGACACGAACACCGGGGAGCTGTTTTTT.

The V call is TRBV19, the J call TRBJ1-4; D remains ambiguous. Germline loops: CDR1 LNHDA, CDR2 SQIVND (reference sequence). The V end lost 3 bases, the J end lost 7 bases, and 9 bases lay between the germline ends. The CDR3 sequence is 13 residues long. The CDR3 spells CASSMGVGEKLFF. The CDR3 DNA is TGTGCCAGTAGTATGGGCGTAGGTGAAAAACTGTTTTTT.

Concerning this clone: An end of the junction does not agree with germline; a read error may underlie this. V gene TRBV19 combines with J gene TRBJ1-1, with D hard to call. The CDR3 has 11 amino acids. CDR1 is LNHDA, CDR2 SQIVND, per germline (reference sequence). The CDR3 reads CVSSIPVSAFF. The CDR3 bases are TGTGTCAGTAGTATTCCAGTGTCGGCTTTCTTT.

This sequence joins TRBV9 and TRBJ1-3, with D tentatively TRBD1 (6 bases). V was trimmed by 3 bases and J by 5 bases, leaving 12 bases between them. CDR3 length: 14 amino acids. Per germline, CDR1 SGDLS and CDR2 YYNGEE. Here the CDR3 reads CASSAGQGRNTIYF. DNA for the CDR3: TGTGCCAGCAGCGCGGGGCAGGGGAGAAACACCATATATTTT.

This clone has a single count. The chain recombines TRBV10-3 with TRBJ2-5; 9 nucleotides line up with TRBD2. The V gene's germline CDR1 is ENHRY and CDR2 SYGVKD. This CDR3 comprises 16 residues. The trim removed 2 bases at V and 1 base at J, leaving 5 bases unmatched. DNA for the CDR3: TGTGCCATCAGTGAGCCTATACTAGCGGGCCAAGAGACCCAGTACTTC. It codes for CAISEPILAGQETQYF.

The rearrangement uses TRBV4-3 and TRBJ1-1; D not certain. The CDR3 spans 14 residues. Germline lookup yields CDR1 LGHNA and CDR2 YSLEER. V was pared by 4 bases and J by 2 bases, with 11 bases between. The CDR3 DNA reads as TGCGCCAGCAGCCCCTCGCTTAGCAACACTGAAGCTTTCTTT. It yields the protein CASSPSLSNTEAFF.

Here the CDR3 reads CASSQDSQVRETQYF. The CDR3 bases are TGCGCCAGCAGCCAAGATAGTCAGGTTCGTGAGACCCAGTACTTC. The rearrangement links TRBV4-3 to TRBJ2-5, with no clear D. Germline V gene lookup returns CDR1 LGHNA and CDR2 YSLEER. V lost 0 bases and J 5 bases, leaving 13 bases between the germline ends. CDR3 length equals 15 residues.

The chain combines TRBV13 with TRBJ1-5, with a weak D call TRBD1 (5 bases). This CDR3 is 15 amino acids long. Germline-derived CDR1 and CDR2 are PRHDT and FYEKMQ (reference sequence). With 8 bases removed from V and 4 bases from J, the gap between germline ends came to 18 bases. The chain's CDR3 is CASPLEGPFNQPQHF. The DNA of the CDR3 is TGTGCCAGCCCCTTAGAGGGGCCCTTTAATCAGCCCCAGCATTTT.

The V gene is TRBV28, the J gene TRBJ1-5; 10 bases are a match to TRBD1. The germline V gene encodes CDR1 MDHEN and CDR2 SYDVKM. V shed 8 bases and J 4 bases; nucleotides not matched to a gene: 8. The CDR3 covers 15 residues. CDR3 region: CASLLGDRGNQPQHF. The DNA of the CDR3 is TGTGCCAGCCTTCTTGGGGACAGGGGAAATCAGCCCCAGCATTTT. The full variable domain, rest sourced from reference TRBV28 and TRBJ1-5, is DVKVTQSSRYLVKRTGEKVFLECVQDMDHENMFWYRQDPGLGLRLIYFSYDVKMKEKGDIPEGYSVSREKKERFSLILESASTNQTSMYLCASLLGDRGNQPQHFGDGTRLSIL.

The chain links TRBV27 to TRBJ1-6; 10 bases align to TRBD1. CDR3 length equals 15 residues. Germline loops: CDR1 MNHEY, CDR2 SMNVEV (reference sequence). The J segment lost 9 bases and the V segment lost 5 bases, leaving 7 bases of the junction unmatched. CDR3 sequence: CASSPGQGLGSPLHF. CDR3 sequence (DNA): TGTGCCAGCAGTCCGGGACAGGGGCTTGGTTCACCCCTCCACTTT.

The chain is built from TRBV4-3 and TRBJ2-1; 8 bases match TRBD2. The J segment lost 10 bases and the V segment lost 0 bases, leaving 14 bases of the junction unmatched. CDR1 LGHNA and CDR2 YSLEER come from the germline V gene. This CDR3 has 17 residues. The chain's CDR3 is CASSQDTRTGGPTEQFF. The CDR3 nucleotides are TGCGCCAGCAGCCAAGACACTCGAACGGGGGGGCCGACCGAGCAGTTCTTC.

The genes are TRBV21-1 and TRBJ2-1; the table's D call of TRBD2 was not tested on the DNA. TRBV21-1 is described as a pseudogene. This CDR3 spans 17 amino acids. The CDR3 DNA follows: TGTGCCAGCAGTCTTGGGACTAGCGGGGGGGTGAAGAATGAGCAGTTCTTC. It encodes CASSLGTSGGVKNEQFF.

The chain is built from TRBV11-2 and TRBJ2-1; D may be TRBD2 (6 bases). Trimming pared 8 bases from V and 4 bases from J, leaving 12 bases between. The V gene's germline CDR1 is SGHAT and CDR2 FQNNGV. The CDR3 is 13 residues long. The CDR3: CASHWAGYNEQFF. The DNA for the CDR3 is TGTGCCAGCCATTGGGCGGGATACAATGAGCAGTTCTTC.